Listed below are T cell receptor beta chains from one sample, sequenced in a study of post-analysis software for immune sequencing data. MiXCR was run by TCRdb on the PCR reads, yielding one entry per CDR3 protein. There are more than 450,000 distinct CDR3 sequences in the sample; 34% occur only once, and approximately 6% lies in the top ten. Specimen: blood. The source is a girl under 18 with multiple sclerosis. CDR3s include the opening cysteine and the closing phenylalanine or tryptophan. The order of the fields is D gene, clone size, V gene, J gene, CDR3 protein, CDR3 DNA. D genes are given only for firm matches. Size tells how often a clone was seen (once, few, many) or the class of an expanded clone, and some rows leave it out.

d_gene: -
abundance: -
v_gene: TRBV5-1
j_gene: TRBJ2-5
CDR3aa: CARPPQETQYF
CDR3nt: TGCGCCAGACCACCGCAAGAGACCCAGTACTTC

d_gene: -
abundance: few
v_gene: TRBV7-6
j_gene: TRBJ1-2
CDR3aa: CVYGPANYGYTF
CDR3nt: TGTGTTTACGGTCCAGCTAACTATGGCTACACCTTC

d_gene: -
abundance: -
v_gene: TRBV20-1
j_gene: TRBJ1-1
CDR3aa: CSARDGNTRGKKNTEAFF
CDR3nt: TGCAGTGCTAGGGATGGGAATACCCGAGGGAAGAAGAACACTGAAGCTTTCTTT

d_gene: TRBD2
abundance: -
v_gene: TRBV6-5
j_gene: TRBJ2-3
CDR3aa: CASSRLLAGGYHTQYF
CDR3nt: TGTGCCAGCAGTAGGCTTCTAGCGGGGGGTTACCATACGCAGTATTTT

d_gene: TRBD2
abundance: -
v_gene: TRBV20-1
j_gene: TRBJ2-3
CDR3aa: CSARERGGADTQYF
CDR3nt: TGCAGTGCTAGAGAGCGGGGGGGCGCAGATACGCAGTATTTT

d_gene: TRBD1
abundance: few
v_gene: TRBV3-1
j_gene: TRBJ1-2
CDR3aa: CASSQMAGTGNYGYTF
CDR3nt: TGTGCCAGCAGCCAGATGGCCGGGACAGGGAACTATGGCTACACCTTC

d_gene: -
abundance: many
v_gene: TRBV20-1
j_gene: TRBJ2-5
CDR3aa: CSAPDSLGGLETQYF
CDR3nt: TGCAGTGCTCCTGACTCGCTCGGGGGATTGGAGACCCAGTACTTC

d_gene: -
abundance: few
v_gene: TRBV7-6
j_gene: TRBJ2-5
CDR3aa: CASSLESTGTGQETQYF
CDR3nt: TGTGCCAGCAGCTTAGAGAGCACCGGGACTGGCCAAGAGACCCAGTACTTC

d_gene: TRBD1
abundance: many
v_gene: TRBV7-9
j_gene: TRBJ2-5
CDR3aa: CASRIQGAQETQYF
CDR3nt: TGTGCCAGCAGGATACAGGGGGCCCAAGAGACCCAGTACTTC

d_gene: -
abundance: few
v_gene: TRBV11-2
j_gene: TRBJ2-3
CDR3aa: CASSLLQGYTDTQYF
CDR3nt: TGTGCCAGCAGCCTACTACAGGGTTACACAGATACGCAGTATTTT

d_gene: -
abundance: many
v_gene: TRBV12-3/TRBV12-4
j_gene: TRBJ2-7
CDR3aa: CASSFQGTLGEQYF
CDR3nt: TGTGCCAGCAGTTTCCAGGGAACCCTCGGCGAGCAGTACTTC

d_gene: -
abundance: -
v_gene: TRBV9
j_gene: TRBJ2-3
CDR3aa: CASSVSGTQDTQYF
CDR3nt: TGTGCCAGCAGCGTATCGGGAACTCAAGATACGCAGTATTTT

d_gene: -
abundance: few
v_gene: TRBV20-1
j_gene: TRBJ1-5
CDR3aa: CSAREGGGGGNQPQHF
CDR3nt: TGCAGTGCTAGAGAGGGCGGAGGTGGAGGCAATCAGCCCCAGCATTTT

d_gene: -
abundance: -
v_gene: TRBV5-1
j_gene: TRBJ1-1
CDR3aa: CASSSLTDLTEAFF
CDR3nt: TGCGCCAGCAGCTCCTTGACAGATCTCACTGAAGCTTTCTTT

d_gene: -
abundance: -
v_gene: TRBV3-1
j_gene: TRBJ2-3
CDR3aa: CASSTLGASTDTQYF
CDR3nt: TGTGCCAGCAGCACATTGGGGGCTAGCACAGATACGCAGTATTTT

d_gene: -
abundance: -
v_gene: TRBV20-1
j_gene: TRBJ1-4
CDR3aa: CSAREKGQPGGKLFF
CDR3nt: TGCAGTGCTAGAGAGAAGGGGCAGCCAGGCGGAAAACTGTTTTTT

d_gene: TRBD1
abundance: few
v_gene: TRBV4-1
j_gene: TRBJ1-4
CDR3aa: CASSQVDRVSLFF
CDR3nt: TGCGCCAGCAGCCAAGTCGACAGGGTGAGTCTGTTTTTT

d_gene: TRBD2
abundance: few
v_gene: TRBV7-8
j_gene: TRBJ2-1
CDR3aa: CASPRGNEQFF
CDR3nt: TGTGCCAGTCCGCGGGGGAATGAGCAGTTCTTC

d_gene: TRBD2
abundance: few
v_gene: TRBV20-1
j_gene: TRBJ2-1
CDR3aa: CSAPSGGASYNEQFF
CDR3nt: TGCAGTGCTCCTAGCGGGGGGGCCTCCTACAATGAGCAGTTCTTC

d_gene: TRBD2
abundance: few
v_gene: TRBV7-9
j_gene: TRBJ2-5
CDR3aa: CASSLGLAGYVKETQYF
CDR3nt: TGTGCCAGCAGCCTCGGACTAGCGGGGTATGTTAAAGAGACCCAGTACTTC

d_gene: -
abundance: -
v_gene: TRBV14
j_gene: TRBJ2-7
CDR3aa: CASSQESRRGPTYEQYF
CDR3nt: TGTGCCAGCAGCCAAGAGTCGCGAAGGGGTCCGACCTACGAGCAGTACTTC

d_gene: TRBD1
abundance: -
v_gene: TRBV5-6
j_gene: TRBJ2-5
CDR3aa: CASSFGTEDGTQYF
CDR3nt: TGTGCCAGCAGCTTCGGGACAGAAGATGGGACCCAGTACTTC

d_gene: -
abundance: -
v_gene: TRBV7-8
j_gene: TRBJ2-3
CDR3aa: CASSPSYTQYF
CDR3nt: TGTGCCAGCAGCCCGAGCTATACGCAGTATTTT

d_gene: -
abundance: -
v_gene: TRBV20-1
j_gene: TRBJ1-2
CDR3aa: CSAPRDGTNYGYTF
CDR3nt: TGCAGTGCCCCTCGGGACGGAACTAACTATGGCTACACCTTC

d_gene: TRBD1
abundance: -
v_gene: TRBV6-1
j_gene: TRBJ2-7
CDR3aa: CASRAPGQGSYEQYF
CDR3nt: TGTGCCAGCAGGGCCCCGGGACAGGGTTCCTACGAGCAGTACTTC

d_gene: -
abundance: many
v_gene: TRBV10-3
j_gene: TRBJ2-3
CDR3aa: CAINEADTQYF
CDR3nt: TGTGCCATCAACGAGGCAGATACGCAGTATTTT

d_gene: -
abundance: -
v_gene: TRBV11-2
j_gene: TRBJ1-2
CDR3aa: CASSLDRSFYDTNYGYTF
CDR3nt: TGTGCCAGCAGCTTAGATCGCAGCTTTTATGACACGAACTATGGCTACACCTTC

d_gene: TRBD1
abundance: -
v_gene: TRBV5-6
j_gene: TRBJ2-5
CDR3aa: CASSFGRGRAETQYF
CDR3nt: TGTGCCAGCAGCTTTGGCAGGGGGCGCGCAGAGACCCAGTACTTC

d_gene: TRBD1
abundance: few
v_gene: TRBV9
j_gene: TRBJ2-1
CDR3aa: CASSVAMTGETQFF
CDR3nt: TGTGCCAGCAGCGTAGCTATGACAGGGGAGACCCAGTTCTTC

d_gene: TRBD2
abundance: -
v_gene: TRBV9
j_gene: TRBJ2-3
CDR3aa: CASSVDSGGPTDTQYF
CDR3nt: TGTGCCAGCAGCGTAGATTCGGGGGGGCCGACAGATACGCAGTATTTT

d_gene: -
abundance: -
v_gene: TRBV6-2/TRBV6-3
j_gene: TRBJ2-2
CDR3aa: CASSYQQFANTGELFF
CDR3nt: TGTGCCAGCAGTTACCAGCAATTCGCGAACACCGGGGAGCTGTTTTTT

d_gene: -
abundance: few
v_gene: TRBV10-3
j_gene: TRBJ1-5
CDR3aa: CAISESTGNSNQPQHF
CDR3nt: TGTGCCATCAGTGAGTCGACCGGAAATAGCAATCAGCCCCAGCATTTT

d_gene: -
abundance: -
v_gene: TRBV10-3
j_gene: TRBJ2-1
CDR3aa: CAISEVNEQFF
CDR3nt: TGTGCCATCAGTGAGGTGAATGAGCAGTTCTTC

d_gene: -
abundance: few
v_gene: TRBV4-1
j_gene: TRBJ1-1
CDR3aa: CASSQEPGAEAFF
CDR3nt: TGCGCCAGCAGCCAAGAGCCAGGCGCTGAAGCTTTCTTT

d_gene: -
abundance: few
v_gene: TRBV7-2
j_gene: TRBJ2-1
CDR3aa: CASSTGPANEQFF
CDR3nt: TGTGCCAGCAGCACCGGCCCAGCCAATGAGCAGTTCTTC

d_gene: TRBD1
abundance: -
v_gene: TRBV7-2
j_gene: TRBJ1-1
CDR3aa: CASSFPGTAYEAFF
CDR3nt: TGTGCCAGCAGCTTCCCCGGGACAGCCTATGAAGCTTTCTTT

d_gene: -
abundance: -
v_gene: TRBV29-1
j_gene: TRBJ1-4
CDR3aa: CSVEFPGVDEKLFF
CDR3nt: TGCAGCGTTGAGTTTCCAGGGGTGGATGAAAAACTGTTTTTT

d_gene: -
abundance: -
v_gene: TRBV16
j_gene: TRBJ2-7
CDR3aa: CASSQLGNSYEQYF
CDR3nt: TGTGCCAGCAGCCAGTTAGGCAACTCCTACGAGCAGTACTTC

d_gene: -
abundance: -
v_gene: TRBV6-6
j_gene: TRBJ2-4
CDR3aa: CASSPRTGLKNTQYF
CDR3nt: TGTGCCAGCAGCCCGCGAACAGGCCTCAAAAACACTCAGTACTTC

d_gene: -
abundance: -
v_gene: TRBV12-3/TRBV12-4
j_gene: TRBJ1-5
CDR3aa: CASSLGGAFKPQHF
CDR3nt: TGTGCCAGCAGTTTAGGGGGGGCCTTCAAGCCCCAGCATTTT

d_gene: -
abundance: -
v_gene: TRBV20-1
j_gene: TRBJ1-2
CDR3aa: CSARSRPDGYTF
CDR3nt: TGCAGTGCTAGGTCCCGACCGGATGGCTACACCTTC

d_gene: TRBD1
abundance: -
v_gene: TRBV20-1
j_gene: TRBJ2-7
CDR3aa: CSARSQGAQRQYF
CDR3nt: TGCAGTGCTAGATCACAGGGGGCGCAGCGGCAGTACTTC

d_gene: TRBD1
abundance: -
v_gene: TRBV28
j_gene: TRBJ1-1
CDR3aa: CASGLPSGTGDTEAFF
CDR3nt: TGTGCCAGCGGGCTCCCTTCCGGGACAGGGGACACTGAAGCTTTCTTT

d_gene: TRBD1
abundance: once
v_gene: TRBV29-1
j_gene: TRBJ1-2
CDR3aa: CSAGAGTGESGYTF
CDR3nt: TGCAGCGCTGGGGCCGGGACAGGGGAGAGTGGCTACACCTTC

d_gene: -
abundance: few
v_gene: TRBV6-5
j_gene: TRBJ2-7
CDR3aa: CASSYSNTVGGSISYEQYF
CDR3nt: TGTGCCAGCAGTTACTCGAATACTGTAGGCGGGTCCATCTCCTACGAGCAGTACTTC

d_gene: TRBD2
abundance: -
v_gene: TRBV20-1
j_gene: TRBJ2-1
CDR3aa: CSAPPSGGAKRSSYNEQFF
CDR3nt: TGCAGTGCTCCACCTAGCGGGGGAGCTAAAAGAAGCTCCTACAATGAGCAGTTCTTC

d_gene: TRBD1
abundance: -
v_gene: TRBV5-1
j_gene: TRBJ2-7
CDR3aa: CASTPGQGPYEQYF
CDR3nt: TGCGCCAGCACACCGGGACAGGGCCCCTACGAGCAGTACTTC

d_gene: -
abundance: -
v_gene: TRBV20-1
j_gene: TRBJ2-7
CDR3aa: CSAGRWGAVEQYF
CDR3nt: TGCAGTGCTGGAAGATGGGGGGCGGTCGAGCAGTACTTC

d_gene: -
abundance: few
v_gene: TRBV20-1
j_gene: TRBJ2-7
CDR3aa: CSASRGLNEQYF
CDR3nt: TGCAGTGCTAGTAGGGGTCTGAACGAGCAGTACTTC